This T cell receptor (beta chain) stems from a study of cytomegalovirus exposure and HLA in healthy donors. Germline values: CDR1 SNHLY, CDR2 FYNNEI. Deletions cut 5 bases from V and 7 bases from J, with 14 bases between. The CDR3 has 13 amino acids. Vbeta (60) and Jbeta (13) primers were used in the PCR. The protocol was immunoSEQ multiplex PCR, while the TCRdb copy is restricted to in-frame clones and leaves out a portion. The listing contains around 210,000 clones. Notes on this clone: Its antigen is unknown.

General study findings and limits: A cluster of highly shared sequence variants was likely a sequencing artifact.

Sample: PBMCs. The rearrangement uses TRBV2 and TRBJ1-2; TRBD1 might be the D (6 bases). This TCR was sampled from a young woman in good health and CMV-seropositive. The chain's CDR3 is CASSLGGAGGYTF. As DNA, the CDR3 is TGTGCCAGCAGTTTGGGGGGGGCCGGTGGCTACACCTTC.